This T cell receptor (beta chain) was identified in a study of blood T cells in healthy people across ages. General study results and limits: Samples with more naive T cells showed higher observed beta diversity.

A second PCR of 7 to 11 cycles used a sample-barcoded 5' primer and a J-beta primer mix. MiXCR was run by TCRdb on the 5' RACE reads, yielding one entry per CDR3 protein. In the table there are 600,000 to 1,000,000 distinct CDR3 sequences, roughly 50% of which are singletons. In regard to this clonotype: As yet, its antigen is unknown.

V lost 0 bases, J lost 5 bases, and 3 bases stayed unmatched. Germline loops: CDR1 MNHEY, CDR2 SVGAGI. CDR3 length: 14 residues. The receptor was derived from a man aged 25-45 years in good health. Sequenced: blood. The chain uses TRBV6-5 and TRBJ1-1, with 7 bases lining up with TRBD1. The CDR3 reads CASSYSSGGTEAFF. In DNA form, the CDR3 reads TGTGCCAGCAGTTACTCATCAGGGGGGACTGAAGCTTTCTTT.